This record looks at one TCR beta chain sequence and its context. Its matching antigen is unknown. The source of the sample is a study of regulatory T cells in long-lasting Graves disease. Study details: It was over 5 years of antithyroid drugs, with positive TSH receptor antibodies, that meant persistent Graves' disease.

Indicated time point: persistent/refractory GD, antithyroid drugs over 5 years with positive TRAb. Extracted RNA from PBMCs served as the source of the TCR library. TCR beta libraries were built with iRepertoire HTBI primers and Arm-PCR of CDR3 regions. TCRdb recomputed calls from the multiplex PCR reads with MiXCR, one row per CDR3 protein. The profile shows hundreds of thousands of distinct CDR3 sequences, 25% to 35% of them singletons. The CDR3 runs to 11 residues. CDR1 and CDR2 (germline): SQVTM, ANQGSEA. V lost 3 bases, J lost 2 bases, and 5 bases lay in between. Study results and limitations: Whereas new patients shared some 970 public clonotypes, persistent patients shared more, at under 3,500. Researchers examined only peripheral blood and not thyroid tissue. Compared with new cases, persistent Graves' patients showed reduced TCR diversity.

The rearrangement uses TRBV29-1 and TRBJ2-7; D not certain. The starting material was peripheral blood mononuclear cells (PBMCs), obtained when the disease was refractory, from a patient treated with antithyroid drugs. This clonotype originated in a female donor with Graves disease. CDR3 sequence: CSVELTYEQYF. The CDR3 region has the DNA TGCAGCGTTGAGCTGACCTACGAGCAGTACTTC.